This T cell receptor beta chain was found in a study of T cells in Graves' hyperthyroidism and ophthalmopathy. Study overall: Peripheral blood draws took place at initial diagnosis, ahead of any treatment. Study findings and constraints: From stable hyperthyroidism, ophthalmopathy was set apart by a 13 V-J model.

V shed 4 bases and J shed 4 bases, with 9 bases lying between them. The CDR3 loop spans 14 amino acids. The germline gives CDR1 KGHDR, CDR2 SFDVKD. This clonotype was found many times. The antigen is not known. RNA transcripts gave rise to amplified TCR beta CDR3 regions. First-round RT-PCR with HTBI primers amplified the TCR CDR3 region. TCRdb called the multiplex PCR reads again in MiXCR, with one record for every CDR3 protein. In the table there are hundreds of thousands of distinct CDR3 sequences, roughly 40% of which are singletons. Researchers barred patients who had uncontrolled infection, other autoimmune disease, pregnancy or lactation. The PBMCs were sourced from fresh peripheral blood (about 10 ml).

This TCR was sampled from a man younger than 35 with Graves' hyperthyroidism. Sample: blood. The rearrangement joins TRBV24-1 to TRBJ2-2; D unclear. This chain's CDR3 is CATSDLPSTGELFF. In DNA form, the CDR3 reads TGTGCCACCAGTGACCTGCCGAGCACCGGGGAGCTGTTTTTT.